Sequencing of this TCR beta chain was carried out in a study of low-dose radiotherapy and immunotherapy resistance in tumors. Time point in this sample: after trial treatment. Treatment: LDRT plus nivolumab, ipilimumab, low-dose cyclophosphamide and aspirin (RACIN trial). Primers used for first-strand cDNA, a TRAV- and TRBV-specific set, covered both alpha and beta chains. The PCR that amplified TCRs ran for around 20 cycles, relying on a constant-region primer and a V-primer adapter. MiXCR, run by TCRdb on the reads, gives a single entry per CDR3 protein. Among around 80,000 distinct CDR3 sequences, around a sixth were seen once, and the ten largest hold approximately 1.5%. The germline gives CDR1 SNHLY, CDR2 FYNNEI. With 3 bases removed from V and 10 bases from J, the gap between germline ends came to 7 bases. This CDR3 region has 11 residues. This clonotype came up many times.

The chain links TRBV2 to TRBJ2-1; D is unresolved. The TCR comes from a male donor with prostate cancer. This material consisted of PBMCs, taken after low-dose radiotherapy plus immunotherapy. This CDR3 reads CASSDYLEQFF. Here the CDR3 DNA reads TGTGCCAGCAGTGACTACTTGGAGCAGTTCTTC.